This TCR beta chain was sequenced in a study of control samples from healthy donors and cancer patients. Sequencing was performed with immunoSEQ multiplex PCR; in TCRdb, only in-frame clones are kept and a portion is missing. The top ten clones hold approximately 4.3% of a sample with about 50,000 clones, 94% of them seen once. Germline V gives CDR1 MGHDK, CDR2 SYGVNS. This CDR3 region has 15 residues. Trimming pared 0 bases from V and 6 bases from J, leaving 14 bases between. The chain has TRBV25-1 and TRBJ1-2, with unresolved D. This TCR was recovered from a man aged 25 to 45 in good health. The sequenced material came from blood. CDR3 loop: CASSEYIQPRDGYTF. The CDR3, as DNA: TGTGCCAGCAGTGAATATATCCAGCCTAGAGATGGCTACACCTTC.